This record concerns one T cell receptor (beta chain) sequence. The CDR3 loop spans 15 amino acids. CDR1 is SGHTA and CDR2 is FQGTGA in the germline V gene. V trimming: 2 bases; J trimming: 2 bases; junction bases outside the gene matches: 3. The sample comes from a study of blood T cell repertoires in COVID-19. The authors' processing: Researchers report that nucleated cell counts were estimated from reference gene primer amplification. Data came from immunoSEQ multiplex PCR; TCRdb stores just in-frame clones and leaves some out. V, J and clone size were drawn from that table, and D and trimming were deduced from the DNA. The sample has 360,000 or so clones, around 90% seen once; the top ten hold around 7%.

The V call is TRBV7-3, the J call TRBJ2-1; 7 nucleotides agree with TRBD1. The TCR sequence derives from a man aged 18 to 35 with active or convalescent COVID-19. Material for sequencing was peripheral blood. The CDR3 protein is CASSLQGGTYNEQFF. The DNA for the CDR3 is TGTGCCAGCAGCTTACAAGGGGGCACCTACAATGAGCAGTTCTTC.